Presented here are 8 T cell receptor beta chains from one specimen sequenced in a study of response to subunit inactivated influenza vaccine. In TCRdb, the RT-PCR reads were re-called with MiXCR into one record per CDR3 protein. Among about 570,000 distinct CDR3 sequences listed, about 11% were seen once. The sample also formed part of further work on T cells expressing NK-cell markers. As that report states: Production of TCR beta cDNA relied on 5'RACE template switching with UMIs.

This material consisted of PBMCs from blood, taken on the day of vaccination. Receptors originate from a man between 50 and 59 years old who received an inactivated influenza vaccine.

Only a few counts were recorded for this clonotype. The chain joins TRBV12-3 or TRBV12-4 to TRBJ2-7, with D possibly matching TRBD1 (5 bases). The CDR3 runs to 13 residues. The germline V and J ends were trimmed by 4 bases and 10 bases, with 17 bases remaining between them. The CDR3 sequence: CASSYNFPTEQYF. CDR3 nucleotide sequence: TGTGCCAGCAGTTATAATTTCCCGACAGAACAGTACTTC.

This rearrangement joins TRBV6-5 to TRBJ1-1; 8 bases align to TRBD1. CDR3 size: 16 residues. Trimming took 4 bases from V and 1 from J; bases not matched to a gene: 8. Germline-derived CDR1 and CDR2 are MNHEY and SVGAGI. The CDR3 here is CASSSSGGAANTEAFF. The DNA for the CDR3 is TGTGCCAGCAGTTCATCAGGGGGCGCGGCGAACACTGAAGCTTTCTTT.

This clonotype was recorded a few times. The chain is built from TRBV12-3 or TRBV12-4 and TRBJ1-3, with a weak D call TRBD1 (6 bases). The V and J ends lost 1 base and 2 bases respectively, with 9 bases between them. The CDR3 runs 15 residues. CDR3 sequence: CASSLGGAAGNTIYF. The CDR3 DNA follows: TGTGCCAGCAGTTTAGGGGGGGCTGCTGGAAACACCATATATTTT.

There are a few counts of this clonotype. This chain links TRBV20-1 with TRBJ2-2; 7 bases match TRBD2. The CDR3 loop spans 16 amino acids. J lost 4 bases, V lost 2 bases, and 10 bases had no gene match. Looked up from germline, CDR1 is DFQATT and CDR2 is SNEGSKA (reference sequence). The CDR3 is CSARTPRLAGTGELFF. The CDR3 coding sequence is TGCAGTGCTAGAACGCCTCGACTAGCCGGCACCGGGGAGCTGTTTTTT.

This chain uses TRBV20-1 with TRBJ2-7; 9 bases are shared with TRBD2. Germline lookup yields CDR1 DFQATT and CDR2 SNEGSKA (reference sequence). The J segment lost 2 bases and the V segment lost 0 bases, leaving 5 bases of the junction unmatched. CDR3 length: 15 amino acids. CDR3 bases: TGCAGTGCTAGAGATCCCCGCGGGGGGGCCTACGAGCAGTACTTC. It is translated as CSARDPRGGAYEQYF.

The chain is built from TRBV12-3 or TRBV12-4 and TRBJ1-5; D is unresolved. V dropped 1 base and J dropped 6 bases, with 19 bases sitting between them. The CDR3 is 17 residues long. CDR3 nucleotide sequence: TGTGCCAGCAGTTTAGTCTTGGATTCTCGGGGTGGTCAGCCCCAGCATTTT. Amino acids: CASSLVLDSRGGQPQHF.

This clonotype was detected a few times. This sequence joins TRBV18 and TRBJ2-5; 13 nucleotides match TRBD2. V lost 3 bases and J lost 2; bases outside the gene matches: 0. There are 15 residues in the CDR3. CDR1 KGHSH and CDR2 LQKENI come from the germline V gene. The CDR3 sequence is CASSPGLAGQETQYF. In nucleotides, the CDR3 is TGTGCCAGCTCACCGGGACTAGCGGGGCAAGAGACCCAGTACTTC. The complete variable domain, with remaining parts taken from reference TRBV18 and TRBJ2-5, reads NAGVMQNPRHLVRRRGQEARLRCSPMKGHSHVYWYRQLPEEGLKFMVYLQKENIIDESGMPKERFSAEFPKEGPSILRIQQVVRGDSAAYFCASSPGLAGQETQYFGPGTRLLVL.

The rearrangement joins TRBV20-1 to TRBJ1-5; D might be TRBD1 (5 bases). The ends were cut back, 4 bases at V and 5 bases at J, with 12 bases in the middle. CDR1 DFQATT and CDR2 SNEGSKA come from the germline V gene (reference sequence). The CDR3 totals 13 residues. CDR3 sequence reads: CSATVRAYQPQHF. The CDR3 region has the DNA TGCAGTGCTACCGTCAGGGCTTATCAGCCCCAGCATTTT.